Below, 17 T cell receptor beta chains from the same sample are listed, as sequenced in a study of T cell repertoires in cytomegalovirus infection. One entry per CDR3 protein results from TCRdb running MiXCR on the reads. Of around 540,000 distinct CDR3 sequences in the sample, 30% to 40% were seen once. Their target antigens are unknown. The material was cultured PBMCs, obtained from culture after CMV antigen stimulation. These receptors came from a human donor in good health (CMV status not recorded). Some clones in this sample may be carry-over from other donors' samples.

Many counts were recorded for this clonotype. The chain joins TRBV7-2 to TRBJ2-5, with a possible D match to TRBD2 (6 bases). Deletions cut 1 base from V and 4 bases from J, with 10 bases between. This CDR3 region has 14 residues. Germline assignment: CDR1 SGHTA and CDR2 FQGNSA. The CDR3 here is CASSLDGGVETQYF. CDR3 nucleotides: TGTGCCAGCAGCTTAGACGGGGGTGTAGAGACCCAGTACTTC.

This clonotype has a handful of counts. V gene TRBV12-3 or TRBV12-4 combines with J gene TRBJ2-7; tentatively, D is TRBD2 (6 bases). The length of the CDR3 is 13 residues. The germline V and J ends were trimmed by 3 bases and 4 bases, with 10 bases remaining between them. The CDR3 nucleotides read TGTGCCAGCAGTTTGACGGGAGAATACGAGCAGTACGTC. This sequence encodes CASSLTGEYEQYV.

This clonotype was observed a few times. The chain has TRBV29-1 and TRBJ1-5, with 8 bases identical to TRBD1. Trimming at V came to 4 bases and at J to 6 bases, leaving 5 bases not matched to a gene. Germline CDR1 and CDR2: SQVTM and ANQGSEA. This CDR3 is 13 amino acids long. Written as DNA, the CDR3 is TGCAGCGTTGGGACAGGGCAAACTCAGCCCCAGCATTTT. Residues: CSVGTGQTQPQHF.

A note on this clonotype: It is likely a read error, because the conserved phenylalanine at the end of the CDR3 is missing. This chain links TRBV11-3 with TRBJ2-5; 8 nucleotides line up with TRBD1. The V gene end was trimmed by 5 bases and the J gene end by 2 bases; junction bases not matched to a gene: 4. CDR1 is SGHNT and CDR2 is YENEEA in the germline V gene. This CDR3 has 14 residues. This CDR3 reads CASSRGQEQETQYL. DNA for the CDR3: TGTGCCAGCAGCCGGGGACAGGAGCAAGAGACCCAGTACCTC.

This clonotype came up many times. The gene calls are TRBV7-2 and TRBJ2-3; 10 nucleotides align to TRBD2. The J segment lost 4 bases and the V segment lost 5 bases, leaving 9 bases of the junction unmatched. The germline V gene has CDR1 SGHTA and CDR2 FQGNSA. The CDR3 covers 16 residues. CDR3 loop: CASSRNSGRRADTQYF. DNA of the CDR3: TGTGCCAGCAGCAGAAATAGCGGGAGGAGGGCAGATACGCAGTATTTT.

CDR3 sequence: CASIGDTHTEAFF. In DNA, the CDR3 is TGTGCCAGCATAGGGGACACACACACTGAAGCTTTCTTT. The chain employs TRBV19 and TRBJ1-1, with D perhaps TRBD1 (6 bases). Trimming cost V 9 bases and J 3 bases, with 14 bases left between them. The CDR3 extends over 13 amino acids. Germline values: CDR1 LNHDA, CDR2 SQIVND (reference sequence).

A few counts support this clonotype. V usage is TRBV7-2 and J usage is TRBJ1-2; D may be TRBD1 (6 bases). CDR1 SGHTA and CDR2 FQGNSA come from the germline V gene. The CDR3 runs 14 residues. V was clipped by 6 bases and J by 3 bases, with 14 bases between them. This CDR3 is CASRSRTVDYGYTF. CDR3 nucleotide sequence: TGTGCCAGCAGGAGCAGGACAGTTGACTATGGCTACACCTTC.

The V call is TRBV4-1, the J call TRBJ1-5; 9 bases map to TRBD1. J lost 9 bases, V lost 0 bases, and 9 bases had no gene match. Germline CDR1 MGHRA, CDR2 YSYEKL. CDR3 length: 16 residues. The CDR3 nucleotides are TGCGCCAGCAGCCAAGAGCCGGGACAGGGTGTGTGGCCCCAGCATTTT. Its translation is CASSQEPGQGVWPQHF.

The chain couples TRBV6-2 or TRBV6-3 to TRBJ2-1; 8 bases are shared with TRBD2. The V gene's germline CDR1 is MNHEY and CDR2 SVGEGT. This CDR3 is built from 16 residues. J lost 9 bases, V lost 0 bases, and 10 bases had no gene match. The CDR3 coding sequence is TGTGCCAGCAGTTACTCTAGTGGCGGGAGGTCTGGTGAGCAGTTCTTC. Amino acid sequence: CASSYSSGGRSGEQFF.

This clonotype was seen many times. The rearrangement links TRBV7-2 to TRBJ2-3, with 8 bases lining up with TRBD2. With V trimmed by 5 bases and J by 4 bases, 17 bases remained unmatched. The CDR3 loop spans 18 amino acids. The germline V gene encodes CDR1 SGHTA and CDR2 FQGNSA. The CDR3, as DNA: TGTGCCAGCAGCCTCTACCGGGGGGCGGGAGGAGTCTCAGATACGCAGTATTTT. It specifies CASSLYRGAGGVSDTQYF.

This chain uses TRBV6-1 with TRBJ2-6, with no clear D. Germline V gene lookup returns CDR1 MNHNS and CDR2 SASEGT. CDR3 length: 15 residues. The V end was cut by 8 bases, the J end by 4 bases, with 15 bases between. Here the CDR3 reads CASPLTRNGANVLTF. CDR3 DNA sequence: TGTGCCAGCCCCCTCACGCGGAACGGGGCCAACGTCCTGACTTTC.

This clonotype was seen repeatedly, ten times or more. This chain connects TRBV7-6 to TRBJ2-3; no reliable D call. The CDR3 loop spans 13 amino acids. Germline CDR1 SGHVS, CDR2 FNYEAQ. V was clipped by 5 bases and J by 3 bases, with 9 bases between them. CDR3 residues: CASSRVRTDTQYF. In nucleotides, the CDR3 is TGTGCCAGCAGCCGGGTAAGGACAGATACGCAGTATTTT.

The chain joins TRBV28 to TRBJ2-7; 7 bases are a match to TRBD1. This CDR3 contains 16 residues. CDR1 is MDHEN and CDR2 is SYDVKM in the germline V gene. The V and J ends lost 5 bases and 0 bases, in that order; junction bases with no gene match: 10. CDR3 bases: TGTGCCAGCAGTCATAGGACAGGCCGAGTCTCCTACGAGCAGTACGTC. Residues: CASSHRTGRVSYEQYV.

This clonotype was observed at least ten times. The chain has TRBV7-2 and TRBJ2-7; 10 bases align to TRBD2. Trimming removed 3 bases from V and 1 base from J; junction bases left unmatched: 3. The CDR3 totals 15 residues. Per germline, CDR1 SGHTA and CDR2 FQGNSA. The CDR3 sequence: CASSFKREGSYEQYF. The CDR3, as DNA: TGTGCCAGCAGCTTCAAGCGGGAGGGGTCCTACGAGCAGTACTTC.

The chain combines TRBV6-2 or TRBV6-3 with TRBJ2-1; no reliable D call. CDR1 and CDR2 from the germline V gene are MNHEY and SVGEGT. Trimming removed 4 bases at V and 3 bases at J, with 7 bases between. The CDR3 runs to 13 residues. The CDR3 loop reads CASSFTVYNEQFF. CDR3 nucleotides: TGTGCCAGCAGTTTTACAGTCTACAATGAGCAGTTCTTC.

V and J are TRBV7-9 and TRBJ1-1; no clear D. The germline V and J ends were trimmed by 2 bases and 3 bases, with 7 bases remaining between them. Per germline, CDR1 SEHNR and CDR2 FQNEAQ (reference sequence). The CDR3 consists of 13 residues. Here the CDR3 DNA reads TGTGCCAGCAGCTTAAGCGGGTACACTGAAGCTTTCTTT. This translates into CASSLSGYTEAFF.

The rearrangement links TRBV9 to TRBJ2-1; TRBD2 matches at 9 bases. Germline-derived CDR1 and CDR2 are SGDLS and YYNGEE. With 4 bases clipped from V and 4 bases from J, the junction kept 6 bases outside the gene matches. The CDR3 has 15 residues. CDR3 amino acids: CASSPGTSHYNEQFF. The CDR3 DNA follows: TGTGCCAGCAGCCCTGGGACTAGCCATTACAATGAGCAGTTCTTC.